Shown below are 18 T cell receptor beta chains from a single sample sequenced in a study of blood T cell repertoires in COVID-19. This table comes from immunoSEQ multiplex PCR, and its TCRdb copy is limited to in-frame clones, with some not included. Altogether around 180,000 clones are present, around 80% being singletons, with the ten largest covering approximately 12%. Sequenced sample: PBMCs or T cells enriched from blood (not recorded which). These receptors were obtained from a man aged 50-59 years who had recovered from COVID-19.

The V gene is TRBV7-3, the J gene TRBJ2-3, with 11 bases lining up with TRBD2. CDR3 size: 16 residues. J gave up 5 bases and V 5 bases, and 9 bases lay outside the gene matches. Per the germline V gene, CDR1 is SGHTA and CDR2 is FQGTGA. In nucleotides, the CDR3 is TGTGCCAGCAGCCCGAATAGCGGGGGGGCCAAAGATACGCAGTATTTT. Residues: CASSPNSGGAKDTQYF.

This chain links TRBV2 with TRBJ2-1; D might be TRBD1 (6 bases). Trimming cost V 6 bases and J 5 bases, with 17 bases left between them. Per germline, CDR1 SNHLY and CDR2 FYNNEI. This CDR3 contains 15 residues. CDR3 nucleotides: TGTGCCAGCAGAGGACAGTCGAGGAGAAACAATGAGCAGTTCTTC. Its translation is CASRGQSRRNNEQFF.

The CDR3 here is CASSITEGWMNTEAFF. The DNA for the CDR3 is TGTGCCAGTAGTATAACCGAGGGTTGGATGAACACTGAAGCTTTCTTT. The chain couples TRBV19 to TRBJ1-1; D gene unclear. Trimming removed 2 bases at V and 0 bases at J, with 13 bases between. The germline gives CDR1 LNHDA, CDR2 SQIVND (reference sequence). CDR3 length: 16 amino acids.

The chain carries TRBV2 and TRBJ2-2, with 8 bases lining up with TRBD1. The CDR3 covers 14 residues. CDR1 and CDR2 from the germline V gene are SNHLY and FYNNEI. V was clipped by 6 bases and J by 3 bases; unmatched bases: 3. CDR3 coding DNA: TGTGCCAGCAGGAGACAGGGGCACACCGGGGAGCTGTTTTTT. It specifies CASRRQGHTGELFF.

V and J are TRBV12-5 and TRBJ1-4; TRBD1 matches at 9 bases. CDR3 length: 14 residues. V trimming: 5 bases; J trimming: 8 bases; junction bases outside the gene matches: 6. Per the germline V gene, CDR1 is LGHNT and CDR2 is FRNRAP. CDR3 region: CASGTDRGREKLFF. DNA of the CDR3: TGTGCTAGTGGTACCGACAGGGGGAGGGAAAAACTGTTTTTT.

The rearrangement uses TRBV29-1 and TRBJ2-7; tentatively, D is TRBD2 (5 bases). CDR3 size: 13 residues. The germline V gene has CDR1 SQVTM and CDR2 ANQGSEA. The V end lost 4 bases, the J end lost 6 bases, and 16 bases lay between the germline ends. The CDR3 coding sequence is TGCAGCGTTGTGGGCCCGGGAACTTCCGAGCAGTACTTC. This gives the protein CSVVGPGTSEQYF.

The chain has TRBV29-1 and TRBJ1-1; 7 nucleotides agree with TRBD1. This CDR3 has 14 residues. The germline CDR1 and CDR2 sequences are SQVTM and ANQGSEA. After removal of 6 bases from V and 0 bases from J, the junction contained 7 bases not matched to a gene. The CDR3 protein is CSVITGTVNTEAFF. The CDR3 nucleotides read TGCAGCGTCATAACCGGGACAGTGAACACTGAAGCTTTCTTT.

The rearrangement joins TRBV5-4 to TRBJ2-2, with 10 bases aligning to TRBD2. CDR1 and CDR2 (germline): SGHNT, YYREEE (reference sequence). The CDR3 is 16 residues long. With V trimmed by 3 bases and J by 7 bases, 9 bases remained unmatched. The CDR3 nucleotides read TGTGCCAGCAGCTCCGGGACTAGCGTGACCCTCGGGGAGCTGTTTTTT. This codes for CASSSGTSVTLGELFF.

The chain links TRBV7-8 to TRBJ1-6; D is uncertain. Trimming removed 2 bases from V and 0 bases from J, with 5 bases in between. The CDR3 sequence is 15 residues long. The germline V gene encodes CDR1 SGHVS and CDR2 FQNEAQ. CDR3 loop: CASSLPSSYNSPLHF. DNA of the CDR3: TGTGCCAGCAGCTTACCGAGCTCCTATAATTCACCCCTCCACTTT.

This chain links TRBV7-9 with TRBJ2-2, with 10 bases lining up with TRBD2. V was pared by 6 bases and J by 6 bases, with 10 bases of the junction left unmatched. CDR1 and CDR2 from the germline V gene are SEHNR and FQNEAQ (reference sequence). This CDR3 comprises 16 residues. The CDR3 nucleotides read TGTGCCAGCAGGTATAGCGGGGGGCCCGTCCCCGGGGAGCTGTTTTTT. Translating it yields CASRYSGGPVPGELFF.

The CDR3 is CASSYLGGPNYGYTF. As DNA, the CDR3 is TGTGCCAGCAGTTACTTGGGGGGGCCTAACTATGGCTACACCTTC. This chain connects TRBV6-2 or TRBV6-3 to TRBJ1-2, with D possibly being TRBD1 (6 bases). Trimming pared 1 base from V and 0 bases from J, leaving 9 bases between. The germline CDR1 and CDR2 sequences are MNHEY and SVGEGT. There are 15 residues in the CDR3.

This rearrangement joins TRBV5-4 to TRBJ1-2; D possibly corresponds to TRBD1 (5 bases). Germline-derived CDR1 and CDR2 are SGHNT and YYREEE (reference sequence). V was cut by 0 bases and J by 4 bases, with 16 bases left in between. This CDR3 region has 16 residues. The CDR3 nucleotides read TGTGCCAGCAGCTTGGTTTCGGGGGGGGAACTCTATGGCTACACCTTC. Amino acid sequence: CASSLVSGGELYGYTF.

The chain joins TRBV7-9 to TRBJ2-6, with 8 positions matching TRBD1. V was clipped by 6 bases and J by 3 bases; unmatched bases: 13. The CDR3 runs to 18 residues. In germline, CDR1 is SEHNR, CDR2 FQNEAQ (reference sequence). CDR3 bases: TGTGCCAGCAGGCCTGGGACAGGCTACTTGGATGGGGCCAACGTCCTGACTTTC. It translates to CASRPGTGYLDGANVLTF.

The chain employs TRBV7-9 and TRBJ1-4, with 10 bases that match TRBD1. The V gene end was trimmed by 4 bases and the J gene end by 14 bases; junction bases not matched to a gene: 16. Germline lookup yields CDR1 SEHNR and CDR2 FQNEAQ (reference sequence). This CDR3 spans 16 amino acids. The CDR3 nucleotides read TGTGCCAGCAGCTCCCGGGACAGGGGAAGCGGTCTTGAGCTGTTTTTT. This codes for CASSSRDRGSGLELFF.

This clone has only one observation. The rearrangement joins TRBV5-4 to TRBJ2-5, with unresolved D. Germline CDR1 SGHNT, CDR2 YYREEE (reference sequence). This CDR3 comprises 14 residues. Trimming stripped 0 bases from V and 8 bases from J, with 14 bases between. Written as DNA, the CDR3 is TGTGCCAGCAGCTTGGGGCAGGATGGTGGAACCCAGTACTTC. Its protein product is CASSLGQDGGTQYF. The entire variable domain, with the rest obtained from reference TRBV5-4 and TRBJ2-5, is as follows: ETGVTQSPTHLIKTRGQQVTLRCSSQSGHNTVSWYQQALGQGPQFIFQYYREEENGRGNFPPRFSGLQFPNYSSELNVNALELDDSALYLCASSLGQDGGTQYFGPGTRLLVL.

DNA of the CDR3: TGTGCCACCAGTGATCAGAATTCACCCCTCCACTTT. Protein: CATSDQNSPLHF. The chain has TRBV24-1 and TRBJ1-6; no firm D call. The V end was cut by 3 bases, the J end by 7 bases, with 3 bases between. From germline, CDR1 is KGHDR and CDR2 SFDVKD. The CDR3 is made up of 12 amino acids.

The rearrangement links TRBV7-2 to TRBJ2-3, with 9 bases identical to TRBD2. CDR1 and CDR2 from the germline V gene are SGHTA and FQGNSA. V was pared by 5 bases and J by 5 bases, with 5 bases of the junction left unmatched. CDR3 length: 14 amino acids. The CDR3 protein is CASSLRGGVDTQYF. The CDR3 DNA sequence: TGTGCCAGCAGCCTGCGGGGGGGGGTAGATACGCAGTATTTT.

CDR3: CASSLDRGLETQYF. CDR3 in DNA: TGTGCCAGCAGCCTGGACAGGGGGTTGGAGACCCAGTACTTC. The J gene is TRBJ2-5, the V gene TRBV27, with TRBD1 matching 10 bases. The V segment lost 6 bases and the J segment 5 bases; nucleotides outside the gene matches: 6. Germline CDR1 MNHEY, CDR2 SMNVEV (reference sequence). CDR3 length equals 14 residues.